This is a list of T cell receptor beta chains from one sample in a study of cytotoxic CD8 clonotypes in ibrutinib-treated CLL. Method: immunoSEQ multiplex PCR; TCRdb's copy keeps in-frame clones and lacks some. The sample contains about 140,000 clones, about 72% of which appear only once. This sample comprised PBMCs, obtained after 12 months of ibrutinib treatment. These receptors all stem from a human donor with chronic lymphocytic leukemia. The CDR3 runs from the conserved cysteine through the conserved F or W. Fields, in order: clone size, V gene, J gene, D gene, CDR3 DNA, CDR3 protein. The D gene is left open where the match is weak. Clone size is shown for a subset of rows, as once, few, many or a class of expanded clone.

>.|TRBV6-1|TRBJ2-3|.
TGTGCCAGCAGTGAAGGCCTCACGGATACGCAGTATTTT
CASSEGLTDTQYF
>.|TRBV5-8|TRBJ1-2|TRBD1
TGTGCCAGCAGCCTAGACGACAGGGCCTATGGCTACACCTTC
CASSLDDRAYGYTF
>.|TRBV9|TRBJ2-2|.
TGTGCCAGCAGCGTATTACAGGGCCCCACCGGGGAGCTGTTTTTT
CASSVLQGPTGELFF
>.|TRBV9|TRBJ2-1|.
TGTGCCAGCAGCGTAGCATTAGGAGGGTACAATGAGCAGTTCTTC
CASSVALGGYNEQFF
>.|TRBV9|TRBJ2-5|.
TGTGCCAGCAGCGTAGTGGGGGAGACCCTACAAGAGACCCAGTACTTC
CASSVVGETLQETQYF
>.|TRBV27|TRBJ1-5|TRBD1
TGTGCCAGCAGCGGGGGGACAGGGGGTCAGCCCCAGCATTTT
CASSGGTGGQPQHF
>.|TRBV27|TRBJ1-2|TRBD1
TGTGCCAGCAGTTTGCGACAGGGGGGTAACTATGGCTACACCTTC
CASSLRQGGNYGYTF
>.|TRBV7-9|TRBJ2-7|.
TGTGCCAGCAGCTCAACGGACAGAGGCTCCTACGAGCAGTACTTC
CASSSTDRGSYEQYF
>.|TRBV5-1|TRBJ1-1|.
TGCGCCAGCAGTCCAGCGACGCTGAACACTGAAGCTTTCTTT
CASSPATLNTEAFF
>.|TRBV9|TRBJ1-2|.
TGTGCCAGCAGCCCCAATGGTGGTAACTATGGCTACACCTTC
CASSPNGGNYGYTF
>.|TRBV28|TRBJ2-4|.
TGTGCCAGCAGTTTGGGACGGCACAAAAACATTCAGTACTTC
CASSLGRHKNIQYF
>few|TRBV6-1|TRBJ2-7|TRBD1
TGTGCCAGCAGGCTGGGACAGGTCTCCTACGAGCAGTACTTC
CASRLGQVSYEQYF
>.|TRBV5-6|TRBJ1-6|.
TGTGCCAGCAGCTTGGGGGAGAGAAATTCACCCCTCCACTTT
CASSLGERNSPLHF
>.|TRBV28|TRBJ1-3|TRBD1
TGTGCCAGCCGGACAGGGGGCTCTGGAAACACCATATATTTT
CASRTGGSGNTIYF
>.|TRBV19|TRBJ2-7|TRBD2
TGTGCCAGTAGTATAGGCGGGACTAGCGGGCGCTACGAGCAGTACTTC
CASSIGGTSGRYEQYF
>.|TRBV2|TRBJ1-2|.
TGTGCCAGCAGTGTGGGAGGGGAGGGGCAAGATGGCTACACCTTC
CASSVGGEGQDGYTF
>.|TRBV29-1|TRBJ2-7|.
TGCAGCGTTGATCTCGGCGGGACAGCATACGAGCAGTACTTC
CSVDLGGTAYEQYF
>.|TRBV9|TRBJ1-2|.
TGTGCCAGCAGCGCTGGACGTCCTGCTAACTATGGCTACACCTTC
CASSAGRPANYGYTF
>few|TRBV6-5|TRBJ2-7|.
TGTGCCAGCAGTTTTGAAGTGGGGGCCCGCTACGAGCAGTACTTC
CASSFEVGARYEQYF
>.|TRBV27|TRBJ1-1|.
TGTGCCAGCATCTCGACAGGTCCCCCTGAAGCTTTCTTT
CASISTGPPEAFF
>.|TRBV7-7|TRBJ2-1|.
TGTGCCAGCAGCAACCTAGCCTTCAATGAGCAGTTCTTC
CASSNLAFNEQFF
>.|TRBV14|TRBJ2-1|TRBD2
TGTGCCAGCAGCCAAGGGGACGCGACAGGCTTACTAGCGGCTATCAGTTACAATGAGCAGTTCTTC
CASSQGDATGLLAAISYNEQFF
>once|TRBV9|TRBJ1-2|.
TGTGCCAGCAGCGGGGGACGGGTGAGTGGCTACACCTTC
CASSGGRVSGYTF
>.|TRBV20-1|TRBJ1-4|.
TGCAGTGCTAGGGCTGTGAAAAAACTGTTTTTT
CSARAVKKLFF
>.|TRBV7-2|TRBJ2-7|.
TGTGCCAGCAGCTTAGTTTCGGATAGCTCCTACGAGCAGTACTTC
CASSLVSDSSYEQYF
>.|TRBV27|TRBJ2-6|.
TGTGCCAGCAGTTTATCCTACTCTGGGGCCAACGTCCTGACTTTC
CASSLSYSGANVLTF
>.|TRBV6-5|TRBJ1-3|.
TGTGCCAGCAGTCCTGGTTACTCTGGAAACACCATATATTTT
CASSPGYSGNTIYF
>few|TRBV9|TRBJ2-1|.
TGTGCCAGCAGCGTAGCTCCAAGGGATGAGCAGTTCTTC
CASSVAPRDEQFF
>.|TRBV5-1|TRBJ2-6|.
TGCGCCAGCAGCTTGGCAGGCTCTGGGGCCAACGTCCTGACTTTC
CASSLAGSGANVLTF
>.|TRBV7-8|TRBJ2-7|.
TGTGCCAGCAGCCCAGAGGCAGGGAACGAGCAGTACTTC
CASSPEAGNEQYF
>.|TRBV2|TRBJ1-2|TRBD1
TGTGCCAGCAGCCAGGACAGGGAGGACTATGGCTACACCTTC
CASSQDREDYGYTF
>.|TRBV4-1|TRBJ2-7|.
TGCGCCAGCAGCCGACAAGCGGGTTCGTCCTACGAGCAGTACTTC
CASSRQAGSSYEQYF
>.|TRBV19|TRBJ2-1|.
TGTGCCAGTAGTATAGGCCTAGCTCCGTACAATGAGCAGTTCTTC
CASSIGLAPYNEQFF
>.|TRBV5-5|TRBJ2-1|.
TGTGCCAGCAGCTTGGAGGAAGGGTCCTACAATGAGCAGTTCTTC
CASSLEEGSYNEQFF
>.|TRBV6-6|TRBJ1-4|.
TGTGCCAGCAGTAGATACCCAGGAACTAATGAAAAACTGTTTTTT
CASSRYPGTNEKLFF
>.|TRBV9|TRBJ2-3|TRBD2
TGTGCCAGCAGCGTCAGCGGGGGGGCCTCTACAGATACGCAGTATTTT
CASSVSGGASTDTQYF
>.|TRBV5-6|TRBJ2-6|.
TGTGCCAGCAGCTCATTCGGGGGCTCTGGGGCCAACGTCCTGACTTTC
CASSSFGGSGANVLTF
>once|TRBV7-9|TRBJ2-3|.
TGTGCCAGCAGCTTAGCGGACTTTTACACAGATACGCAGTATTTT
CASSLADFYTDTQYF
>.|TRBV15|TRBJ1-6|.
TGTGCCACCAGCAGAGATCGGTGGCAGAATTCACCCCTCCACTTT
CATSRDRWQNSPLHF
>.|TRBV27|TRBJ1-1|.
TGTGCCAGCGGTTTGGGGTCCACTGAAGCTTTCTTT
CASGLGSTEAFF
>.|TRBV5-6|TRBJ2-6|.
TGTGCCAGCAGCCCCATTTGGGACTCTGGGGCCAACGTCCTGACTTTC
CASSPIWDSGANVLTF
>many|TRBV9|TRBJ2-1|.
TGTGCCAGCAGCTACCAGCAGGGGGGGCGGGTTGAGCAGTTCTTC
CASSYQQGGRVEQFF
>.|TRBV27|TRBJ2-7|TRBD2
TGTGCCAGCAGCCCGGGACTAGCCCCCAGTATGCAGTACTTC
CASSPGLAPSMQYF
>.|TRBV25-1|TRBJ2-1|TRBD2
TGTGCCAGCACTCGGGGGGGATCCTACAATGAGCAGTTCTTC
CASTRGGSYNEQFF
>.|TRBV9|TRBJ2-5|.
TGTGCCAGCAGCGTAGGAACAGTTCAAGAGACCCAGTACTTC
CASSVGTVQETQYF
>.|TRBV19|TRBJ2-7|.
TGTGCCAGTAGTATCGGACAGGAGCAGTACTTC
CASSIGQEQYF
>.|TRBV14|TRBJ2-2|.
TGTGCCAGCAGCCCCCAGCATACCCGGGTCGGGGAGCTGTTTTTT
CASSPQHTRVGELFF
>.|TRBV7-2|TRBJ1-4|TRBD1
TGTGCCAGCAGCTTAGCACGTGCGACAGGGGGAGAAAAACTGTTTTTT
CASSLARATGGEKLFF
>.|TRBV9|TRBJ2-5|.
TGTGCCAGCAGCGTAGAGGTACAGGAGCAAGAGACCCAGTACTTC
CASSVEVQEQETQYF
>once|TRBV18|TRBJ1-2|.
TGTGCCAGCTCACCTGAGGATTACTATGGCTACACCTTC
CASSPEDYYGYTF
>.|TRBV2|TRBJ2-7|.
TGTGCCAGCAGTGACCCTGGGTGGGTATTCGAGCAGTACTTC
CASSDPGWVFEQYF